Following are 5 T cell receptor beta chains from one sample sequenced in a study of T cell changes during pregnancy in multiple sclerosis. The data were produced by immunoSEQ multiplex PCR, yet TCRdb's version contains in-frame clones alone and is incomplete. The sample includes around 95,000 clones, approximately 93% of them seen just once. The material sequenced was peripheral blood, taken after pregnancy. The source of these receptors is a female donor in good health, enrolled as a control in a pregnancy study.

On this clone: Additional DNA sequences in this sample encode the identical CDR3. The chain links TRBV7-2 to TRBJ1-1; no clear D. Trimming took 1 base from V and 5 from J, leaving 11 bases between them. This CDR3 spans 14 amino acids. The germline gives CDR1 SGHTA, CDR2 FQGNSA. As DNA, the CDR3 is TGTGCCAGCAGCTTAGTCCGCGGGGTGACTGAAGCTTTCTTT. Its protein product is CASSLVRGVTEAFF.

This chain connects TRBV4-2 to TRBJ2-5; 9 nucleotides agree with TRBD2. V gave up 2 bases and J gave up 2 bases; unmatched junction bases: 3. Germline V gives CDR1 LGHNA, CDR2 YNFKEQ. The CDR3 length is 15 residues. In DNA form, the CDR3 reads TGTGCCAGCAGCCAAAGACTAGCGGAACAAGAGACCCAGTACTTC. It is translated as CASSQRLAEQETQYF.

This clone was recorded once. This chain uses TRBV15 with TRBJ1-4, with 7 nucleotides matching TRBD1. From germline, CDR1 is LNHNV and CDR2 YYDKDF (reference sequence). Trimming removed 6 bases from V and 8 bases from J; junction bases left unmatched: 6. CDR3 length: 13 amino acids. The CDR3 protein is CATRGRQGEKLFF. The CDR3 coding sequence is TGTGCCACCAGAGGAAGACAGGGAGAAAAACTGTTTTTT.

Here the CDR3 DNA reads TGTGCCAGCAGTTACGCCACGGGACTAGATCTCTACGAGCAGTACTTC. This encodes CASSYATGLDLYEQYF. This chain uses TRBV6-5 with TRBJ2-7, with 8 bases aligning to TRBD2. This CDR3 comprises 16 residues. V trimming: 2 bases; J trimming: 3 bases; junction bases outside the gene matches: 9. The germline gives CDR1 MNHEY, CDR2 SVGAGI.

This chain uses TRBV4-2 with TRBJ2-7; maybe TRBD1 (5 bases). The germline V gene encodes CDR1 LGHNA and CDR2 YNFKEQ. Trimming cost V 3 bases and J 2 bases, with 5 bases left between them. The CDR3 runs 12 residues. CDR3 sequence (DNA): TGTGCCAGCAGCCAGGACACCTACGAGCAGTACTTC. Encoded protein: CASSQDTYEQYF.